This entry lists 8 T cell receptor beta chains sequenced from one sample in a study of graft-versus-host responses after intestinal transplantation. No antigen has been assigned to these receptors. TCRdb's table, derived via immunoSEQ multiplex PCR, lists solely in-frame clones and lacks some. In the table there are over 85,000 clones, roughly nine tenths of which are singletons. Sequenced material: unstimulated CD4+ T cells sorted from spleen or lymph node cells, taken before transplant. The receptors stem from a human donor who was the organ donor for an intestinal transplant.

CDR3 in amino acids: CASSGYRVRSQDTQYF. CDR3 DNA: TGTGCCAGTAGTGGGTACAGGGTCCGTTCACAAGATACGCAGTATTTT. V and J are TRBV19 and TRBJ2-3; the D gene is possibly TRBD1 (6 bases). Trimming stripped 5 bases from V and 5 bases from J, with 20 bases between. The germline gives CDR1 LNHDA, CDR2 SQIVND (reference sequence). The CDR3 totals 16 residues.

The rearrangement uses TRBV4-2 and TRBJ1-1; 9 bases align to TRBD1. V shed 0 bases, J shed 5 bases, and the junction held 7 bases outside the gene matches. This CDR3 is built from 16 residues. Per germline, CDR1 LGHNA and CDR2 YNFKEQ. In DNA, the CDR3 is TGTGCCAGCAGCCAAGATTTCCCGGGACAGGGTACTGAAGCTTTCTTT. Translated: CASSQDFPGQGTEAFF.

The J gene is TRBJ1-5, the V gene TRBV19; D might be TRBD1 (5 bases). The CDR3 covers 16 residues. Germline CDR1 LNHDA, CDR2 SQIVND (reference sequence). CDR3 region: CAAKARDYYSNQPQHF. DNA of the CDR3: TGTGCTGCGAAGGCCCGGGACTACTATAGCAATCAGCCCCAGCATTTT.

This chain connects TRBV18 to TRBJ1-2; 9 positions agree with TRBD1. CDR1 KGHSH and CDR2 LQKENI come from the germline V gene. This CDR3 contains 15 residues. Losses at the gene ends were 3 bases for V and 8 bases for J; bases not matched to a gene: 10. The CDR3 loop reads CASSPQTGGAGGYTF. In DNA form, the CDR3 reads TGTGCCAGCTCACCTCAAACAGGGGGCGCAGGAGGCTACACCTTC.

This chain connects TRBV9 to TRBJ2-2; D is perhaps TRBD1 (5 bases). V shed 0 bases and J shed 5 bases, with 8 bases lying between them. Germline V CDR1 and CDR2: SGDLS, YYNGEE. The CDR3 runs to 14 residues. The CDR3 DNA is TGTGCCAGCAGCGTAGGGTCAGGGACCGGGGAGCTGTTTTTT. Translation: CASSVGSGTGELFF.

This rearrangement joins TRBV4-2 to TRBJ2-7; D not certain. The germline V gene has CDR1 LGHNA and CDR2 YNFKEQ. Between the trimmed V and J ends, which lost 3 bases and 3 bases, there was a span of 15 bases. This CDR3 has 15 amino acids. The chain's CDR3 is CASSQEHRVVYEQYF. The CDR3 DNA reads as TGTGCCAGCAGCCAGGAACACCGGGTCGTCTACGAGCAGTACTTC.

CDR3 coding DNA: TGTGCCAGCAGCCGAGCGGGGGACCTGGAGCAGTACTTC. Translated: CASSRAGDLEQYF. The rearrangement joins TRBV9 to TRBJ2-7; TRBD2 matches at 8 bases. After removal of 4 bases from V and 7 bases from J, the junction contained 7 bases not matched to a gene. The CDR3 is made up of 13 amino acids. Per the germline V gene, CDR1 is SGDLS and CDR2 is YYNGEE.

This chain uses TRBV4-2 with TRBJ2-1; D might be TRBD2 (6 bases). The CDR3 covers 16 residues. V was trimmed by 0 bases and J by 3 bases, leaving 12 bases between them. Per germline, CDR1 LGHNA and CDR2 YNFKEQ. This chain's CDR3 is CASSQDRRGLYNEQFF. CDR3 in DNA: TGTGCCAGCAGCCAAGATCGGAGGGGACTCTACAATGAGCAGTTCTTC.